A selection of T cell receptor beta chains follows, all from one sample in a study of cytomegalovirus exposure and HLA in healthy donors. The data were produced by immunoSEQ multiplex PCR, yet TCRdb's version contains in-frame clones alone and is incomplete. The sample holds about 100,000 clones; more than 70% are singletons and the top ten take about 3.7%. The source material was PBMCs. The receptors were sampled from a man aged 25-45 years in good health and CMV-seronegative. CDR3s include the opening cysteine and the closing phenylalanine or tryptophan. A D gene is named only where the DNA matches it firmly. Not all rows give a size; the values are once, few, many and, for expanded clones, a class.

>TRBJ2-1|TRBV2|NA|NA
CASSEEKGGGANNEQFF
TGTGCCAGCAGTGAAGAAAAGGGAGGAGGGGCTAACAATGAGCAGTTCTTC
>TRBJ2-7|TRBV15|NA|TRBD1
CATSRDRGQGLYEQYF
TGTGCCACCAGCAGAGATCGCGGACAGGGGCTTTACGAGCAGTACTTC
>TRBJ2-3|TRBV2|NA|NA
CASSVLVADTQYF
TGTGCCAGCAGTGTTCTAGTTGCAGATACGCAGTATTTT
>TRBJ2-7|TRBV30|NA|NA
CAWSVPLRWSYEQYF
TGTGCCTGGAGTGTTCCCCTCAGGTGGTCCTACGAGCAGTACTTC
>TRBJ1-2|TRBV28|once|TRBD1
CASSPNQGARGYTF
TGTGCCAGCAGTCCAAATCAGGGGGCGCGCGGCTACACCTTC
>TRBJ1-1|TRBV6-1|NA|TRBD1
CASSEEGQVGYTEAFF
TGTGCCAGCAGTGAAGAGGGACAGGTTGGGTACACTGAAGCTTTCTTT
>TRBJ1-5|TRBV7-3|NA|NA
CASSRGGNQPQHF
TGTGCCAGCAGCCGGGGGGGAAATCAGCCCCAGCATTTT
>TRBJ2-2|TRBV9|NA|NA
CASSVSGVGAGELFF
TGTGCCAGCAGCGTATCAGGGGTCGGAGCCGGGGAGCTGTTTTTT
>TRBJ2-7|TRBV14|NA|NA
CASSQGPLRYYEQYF
TGTGCCAGCAGCCAAGGCCCATTGAGATACTACGAGCAGTACTTC
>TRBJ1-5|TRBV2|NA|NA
CASTGQSNQPQHF
TGTGCCAGCACCGGACAGAGCAATCAGCCCCAGCATTTT
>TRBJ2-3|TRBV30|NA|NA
CAWSSSTDTQYF
TGTGCCTGGAGTTCAAGCACAGATACGCAGTATTTT
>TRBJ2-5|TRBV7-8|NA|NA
CASSFIAVEETQYF
TGTGCCAGCAGCTTCATAGCGGTGGAGGAGACCCAGTACTTC
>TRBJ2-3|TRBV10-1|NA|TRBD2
CASTWTSGVTDTQYF
TGCGCCAGCACCTGGACTAGCGGGGTAACAGATACGCAGTATTTT
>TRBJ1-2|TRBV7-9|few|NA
CASSVDSYGYTF
TGTGCCAGCAGCGTCGACAGCTATGGCTACACCTTC
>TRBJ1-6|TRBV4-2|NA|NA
CASSDRTDYNSPLHF
TGTGCCAGCAGCGACCGGACAGATTATAATTCACCCCTCCACTTT
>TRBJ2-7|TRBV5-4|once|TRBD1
CASSPGTAYEQYF
TGTGCCAGTTCTCCGGGGACAGCCTACGAGCAGTACTTC
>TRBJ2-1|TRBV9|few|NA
CASSSQTREPNEQFF
TGTGCCAGCAGCTCCCAGACTCGGGAGCCCAATGAGCAGTTCTTC
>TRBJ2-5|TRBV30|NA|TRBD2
CAYIAGGGGKTQYF
TGTGCCTACATAGCGGGAGGGGGGGGGAAGACCCAGTACTTC
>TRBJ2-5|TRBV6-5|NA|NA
CASSRGETQYF
TGTGCCAGCAGCCGAGGAGAGACCCAGTACTTC
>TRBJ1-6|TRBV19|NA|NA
CASSSILVFSSPLHF
TGTGCCAGTAGTAGCATCTTGGTGTTTAGTTCACCCCTCCACTTT
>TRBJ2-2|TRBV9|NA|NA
CASSVEAKRAGELFF
TGTGCCAGCAGCGTAGAAGCAAAACGCGCCGGGGAGCTGTTTTTT
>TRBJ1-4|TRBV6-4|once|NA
CASSERIREKLFF
TGTGCCAGCAGTGAGAGGATAAGAGAAAAACTGTTTTTT
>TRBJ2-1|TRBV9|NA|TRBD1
CASSVEDRDVRNEQFF
TGTGCCAGCAGCGTAGAGGACAGGGATGTACGGAATGAGCAGTTCTTC
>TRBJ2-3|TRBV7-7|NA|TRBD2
CASSEGLAADTQYF
TGTGCCAGCAGCGAGGGACTAGCGGCAGATACGCAGTATTTT
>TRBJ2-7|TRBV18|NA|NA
CASSPLSGEGEQYF
TGTGCCAGCTCACCACTGTCAGGGGAGGGCGAGCAGTACTTC
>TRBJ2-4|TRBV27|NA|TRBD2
CATGGGTKNIQYF
TGTGCCACCGGGGGGGGGACCAAAAACATTCAGTACTTC
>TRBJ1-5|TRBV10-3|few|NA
CATGLGGDQPQHF
TGTGCCACGGGGCTGGGGGGGGATCAGCCCCAGCATTTT
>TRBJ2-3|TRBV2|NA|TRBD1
CASIRAGQGGDTQYF
TGTGCCAGCATCAGGGCGGGACAGGGAGGCGATACGCAGTATTTT
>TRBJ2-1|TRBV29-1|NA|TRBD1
CSVEEKWTGGNEQFF
TGCAGCGTTGAAGAAAAATGGACAGGGGGCAATGAGCAGTTCTTC
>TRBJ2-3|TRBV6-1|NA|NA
CASRLYGDTQYF
TGTGCCAGCAGGCTTTACGGGGATACGCAGTATTTT
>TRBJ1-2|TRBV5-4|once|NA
CASSFSRDYGYTF
TGTGCCAGCAGCTTTTCTCGCGACTATGGCTACACCTTC
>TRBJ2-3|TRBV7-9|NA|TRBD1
CASSSQGAPDTQYF
TGTGCCAGCAGCTCACAGGGGGCTCCAGATACGCAGTATTTT
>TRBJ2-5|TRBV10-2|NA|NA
CASTVRMRETQYF
TGCGCCAGCACCGTCCGCATGCGAGAGACCCAGTACTTC
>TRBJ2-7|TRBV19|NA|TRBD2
CASSIFLAGGYEQYF
TGTGCCAGTAGTATCTTCCTAGCGGGGGGGTACGAGCAGTACTTC
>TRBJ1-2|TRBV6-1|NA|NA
CASSEIRSGLYGYTF
TGTGCCAGCAGTGAAATTCGGTCCGGACTCTATGGCTACACCTTC
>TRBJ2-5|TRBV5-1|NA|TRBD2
CASSLGGGETQYF
TGCGCCAGCAGCTTGGGGGGGGGAGAGACCCAGTACTTC